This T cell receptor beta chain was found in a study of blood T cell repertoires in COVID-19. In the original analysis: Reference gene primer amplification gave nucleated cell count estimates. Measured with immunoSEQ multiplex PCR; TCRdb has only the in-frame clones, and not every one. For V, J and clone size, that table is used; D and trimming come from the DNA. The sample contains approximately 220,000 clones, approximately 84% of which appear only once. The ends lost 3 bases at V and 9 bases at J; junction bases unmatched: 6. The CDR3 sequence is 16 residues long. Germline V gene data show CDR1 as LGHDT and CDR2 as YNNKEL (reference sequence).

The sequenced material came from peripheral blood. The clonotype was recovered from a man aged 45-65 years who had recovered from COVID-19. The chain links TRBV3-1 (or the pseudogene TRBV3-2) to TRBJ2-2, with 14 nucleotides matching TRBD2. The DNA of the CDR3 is TGTGCCAGCAGCCAGGGGACTAGCGGGAGTATTTGGGAGCTGTTTTTT. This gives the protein CASSQGTSGSIWELFF.